This T cell receptor (beta chain) is from a study of blood T cell repertoires in COVID-19. About the research overall: Sites across the United States, Italy and Spain contributed samples from acute and convalescent COVID-19. PBMCs, B-cell-depleted T cells, or T cells provided the cDNA or gDNA that made up the material.

Germline-derived CDR1 and CDR2 are MGHRA and YSYEKL. Trimming at V came to 0 bases and at J to 6 bases, leaving 5 bases not matched to a gene. The CDR3 totals 17 residues. As handled by the study authors: Amplification with reference gene primers provided the estimates of nucleated cell counts. Some clones are missing from TCRdb's copy, which holds only in-frame ones; the method was immunoSEQ multiplex PCR. Clonal size and the V and J genes are those of that table, whereas D and trimming came from the DNA. Of fewer than 350,000 clones in the sample, around 90% were seen once. This chain connects TRBV4-1 to TRBJ2-2, with 12 positions matching TRBD2. This clonotype was sampled from a man between 18 and 29 years old with active or convalescent COVID-19. The specimen was peripheral blood. The CDR3 sequence is CASSQEALAGGSGELFF. Written as DNA, the CDR3 is TGCGCCAGCAGCCAAGAGGCCCTAGCGGGGGGGTCCGGGGAGCTGTTTTTT.